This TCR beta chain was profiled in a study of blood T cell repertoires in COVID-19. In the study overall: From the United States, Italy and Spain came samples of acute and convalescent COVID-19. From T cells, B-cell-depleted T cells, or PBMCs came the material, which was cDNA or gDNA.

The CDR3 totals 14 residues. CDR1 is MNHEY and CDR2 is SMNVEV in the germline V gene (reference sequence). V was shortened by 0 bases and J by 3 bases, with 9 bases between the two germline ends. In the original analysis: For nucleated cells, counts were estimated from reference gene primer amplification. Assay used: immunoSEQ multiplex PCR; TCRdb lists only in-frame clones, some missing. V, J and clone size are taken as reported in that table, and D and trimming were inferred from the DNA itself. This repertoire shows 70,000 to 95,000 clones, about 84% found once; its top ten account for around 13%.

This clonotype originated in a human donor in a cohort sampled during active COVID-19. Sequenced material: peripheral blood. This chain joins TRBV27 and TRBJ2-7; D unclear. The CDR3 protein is CASSLSTPYYEQYF. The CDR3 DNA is TGTGCCAGCAGTTTATCTACCCCCTACTACGAGCAGTACTTC.